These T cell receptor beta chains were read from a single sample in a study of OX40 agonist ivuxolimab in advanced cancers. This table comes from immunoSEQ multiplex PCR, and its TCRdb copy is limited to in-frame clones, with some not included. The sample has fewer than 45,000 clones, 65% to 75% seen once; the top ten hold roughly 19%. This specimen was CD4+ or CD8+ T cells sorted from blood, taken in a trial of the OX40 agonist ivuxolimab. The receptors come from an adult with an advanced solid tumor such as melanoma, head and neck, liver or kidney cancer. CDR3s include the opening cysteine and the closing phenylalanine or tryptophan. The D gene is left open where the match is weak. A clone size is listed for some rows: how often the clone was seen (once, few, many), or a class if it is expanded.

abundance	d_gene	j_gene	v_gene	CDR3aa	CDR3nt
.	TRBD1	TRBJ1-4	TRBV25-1	CASRETGPNEKLFF	TGTGCCAGCAGAGAGACAGGGCCTAATGAAAAACTGTTTTTT
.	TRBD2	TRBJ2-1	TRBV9	CASSGTSGGTSYNEQFF	TGTGCCAGCAGCGGAACTAGCGGGGGGACGTCCTACAATGAGCAGTTCTTC
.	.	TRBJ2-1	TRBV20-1	CSASVYEQFF	TGCAGTGCTAGTGTGTATGAGCAGTTCTTC
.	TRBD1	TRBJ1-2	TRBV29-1	CSVLGQGKYGYTF	TGCAGCGTTCTTGGACAGGGGAAATATGGCTACACCTTC
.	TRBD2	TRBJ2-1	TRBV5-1	CASSPSGGGYNEQFF	TGCGCCAGCAGCCCTAGCGGGGGCGGCTACAATGAGCAGTTCTTC
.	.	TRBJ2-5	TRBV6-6	CASSSGYQETQYF	TGTGCCAGCAGCTCAGGTTACCAAGAGACCCAGTACTTC
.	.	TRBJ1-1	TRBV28	CASSPIVKGGNTEAFF	TGTGCCAGCAGTCCGATAGTGAAAGGGGGTAACACTGAAGCTTTCTTT
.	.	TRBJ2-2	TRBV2	CASIGLLPTGELFF	TGTGCCAGCATCGGACTGCTTCCGACTGGGGAGCTGTTTTTT
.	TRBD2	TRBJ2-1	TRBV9	CASNPTSGGFHEQFF	TGTGCCAGCAACCCGACTAGCGGGGGGTTTCATGAGCAGTTCTTC
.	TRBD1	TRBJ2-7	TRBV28	CASRSTGGKGEQYF	TGTGCCAGCAGGTCGACAGGGGGGAAAGGGGAGCAGTACTTC
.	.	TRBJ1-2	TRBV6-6	CASRDWAAGEDRGYTF	TGTGCCAGCAGGGACTGGGCGGCAGGGGAAGATCGTGGCTACACCTTC
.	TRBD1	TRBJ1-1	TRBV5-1	CASSQRQGADTEAFF	TGCGCCAGCAGCCAAAGACAGGGGGCGGACACTGAAGCTTTCTTT
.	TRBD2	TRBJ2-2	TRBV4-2	CASSQDRTSGGLFANTGELFF	TGTGCCAGCAGCCAAGATCGTACTAGCGGGGGCCTTTTTGCGAACACCGGGGAGCTGTTTTTT
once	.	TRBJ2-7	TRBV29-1	CSVASYWTDEQYF	TGCAGCGTTGCCTCATACTGGACCGACGAGCAGTACTTC
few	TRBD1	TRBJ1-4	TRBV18	CASSSGTGLGGGEKLFF	TGTGCCAGCTCATCCGGGACAGGGTTAGGAGGAGGCGAAAAACTGTTTTTT
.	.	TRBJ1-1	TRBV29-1	CSVEGREGTEAFF	TGCAGCGTTGAGGGTAGAGAAGGAACTGAAGCTTTCTTT
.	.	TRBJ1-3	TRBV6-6	CASSYLSPRSGNTIYF	TGTGCCAGCAGTTACTTGAGCCCTCGCTCTGGAAACACCATATATTTT
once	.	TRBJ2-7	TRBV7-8	CASSTVAGSSYEQYF	TGTGCCAGCAGCACCGTAGCTGGATCCTCCTACGAGCAGTACTTC
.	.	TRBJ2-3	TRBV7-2	CASSLMGGGPFDTQYF	TGTGCCAGCAGCTTAATGGGCGGGGGCCCCTTTGATACGCAGTATTTT
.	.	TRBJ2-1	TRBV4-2	CASSLSWDEQFF	TGTGCCAGCAGCTTGAGTTGGGATGAGCAGTTCTTC
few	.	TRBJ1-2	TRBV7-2	CASSGRLGYTF	TGTGCCAGCAGCGGTCGGCTTGGCTACACCTTC
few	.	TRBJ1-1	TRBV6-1	CASRIQGTEAFF	TGTGCCAGCAGGATACAGGGAACTGAAGCTTTCTTT
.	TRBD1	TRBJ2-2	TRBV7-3	CASSLKGQGVTGELFF	TGTGCCAGCAGCTTAAAAGGACAGGGGGTCACCGGGGAGCTGTTTTTT
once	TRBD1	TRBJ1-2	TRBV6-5	CASSKPGQGFGYTF	TGTGCCAGCAGTAAGCCGGGACAGGGTTTTGGCTACACCTTC
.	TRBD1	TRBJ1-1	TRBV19	CASTNKGGQGGSEAFF	TGTGCCAGTACCAACAAGGGGGGACAGGGAGGATCTGAAGCTTTCTTT
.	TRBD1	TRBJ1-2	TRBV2	CASSERTGRHGYTF	TGTGCCAGCAGTGAGAGGACAGGGAGGCATGGCTACACCTTC
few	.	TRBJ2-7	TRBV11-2	CASSFAGAYEQYF	TGTGCCAGCAGCTTTGCCGGGGCCTACGAGCAGTACTTC
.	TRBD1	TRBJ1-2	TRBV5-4	CASSLAGGGGSYGYTF	TGTGCCAGCAGCTTGGCAGGGGGCGGAGGGAGCTATGGCTACACCTTC
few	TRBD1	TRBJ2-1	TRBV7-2	CASSSQGRGLNEQFF	TGTGCCAGCAGCTCACAGGGGCGCGGTCTCAATGAGCAGTTCTTC
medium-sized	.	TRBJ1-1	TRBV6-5	CASRKTGNTEAFF	TGTGCCAGCAGAAAGACAGGGAACACTGAAGCTTTCTTT
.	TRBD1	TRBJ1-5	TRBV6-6	CASTPGQGRDQPQHF	TGTGCCAGCACCCCGGGACAGGGGAGGGATCAGCCCCAGCATTTT
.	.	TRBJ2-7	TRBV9	CASSVDWGSSYEQYF	TGTGCCAGCAGCGTAGACTGGGGGAGCTCCTACGAGCAGTACTTC
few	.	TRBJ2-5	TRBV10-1	CASSNLGQETQYF	TGCGCCAGCAGCAACCTAGGGCAAGAGACCCAGTACTTC
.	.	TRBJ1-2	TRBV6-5	CASSYSRAANYGYTF	TGTGCCAGCAGTTACTCGAGGGCAGCGAACTATGGCTACACCTTC
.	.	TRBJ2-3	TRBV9	CASSATLEDRGSTDTQYF	TGTGCCAGCAGCGCAACATTAGAGGATAGGGGGAGCACAGATACGCAGTATTTT
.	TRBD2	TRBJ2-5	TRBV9	CASSITSGGAAETQYF	TGTGCCAGCAGCATTACTAGCGGGGGGGCCGCGGAGACCCAGTACTTC
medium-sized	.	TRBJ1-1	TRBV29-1	CSVGRGMNTEAFF	TGCAGCGTCGGTCGGGGAATGAACACTGAAGCTTTCTTT
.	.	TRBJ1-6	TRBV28	CASSLNSWNSPLHF	TGTGCCAGCAGTCTGAACAGTTGGAATTCACCCCTCCACTTT
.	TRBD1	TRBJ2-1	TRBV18	CASSPGDRGRNEQFF	TGTGCCAGCTCACCGGGGGACAGGGGGAGGAATGAGCAGTTCTTC
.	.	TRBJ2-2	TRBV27	CASSLRGAAITGELFF	TGTGCCAGCAGTTTAAGGGGGGCGGCTATCACCGGGGAGCTGTTTTTT
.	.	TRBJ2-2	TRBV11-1	CASKGQTHTGELFF	TGTGCCAGCAAAGGACAGACTCACACCGGGGAGCTGTTTTTT
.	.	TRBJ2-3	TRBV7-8	CASSASWGTDTQYF	TGTGCCAGCAGCGCTAGCTGGGGGACAGATACGCAGTATTTT
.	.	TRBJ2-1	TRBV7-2	CASSFDSSYNEQFF	TGTGCCAGCAGCTTTGATAGCTCCTACAATGAGCAGTTCTTC
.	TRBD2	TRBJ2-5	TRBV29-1	CSAATSSETQYF	TGCAGCGCCGCGACTAGCTCGGAGACCCAGTACTTC
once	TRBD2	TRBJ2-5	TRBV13	CASSYRTSGGAGETQYF	TGTGCCAGCAGCTACAGGACTAGCGGGGGGGCCGGAGAGACCCAGTACTTC
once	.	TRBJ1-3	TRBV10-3	CAISAQGGALSGNTIYF	TGTGCCATCTCCGCCCAGGGAGGGGCTCTCTCTGGAAACACCATATATTTT
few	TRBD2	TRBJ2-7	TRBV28	CASSLGAGRNYEQYF	TGTGCCAGCAGTTTAGGAGCGGGGCGCAACTACGAGCAGTACTTC
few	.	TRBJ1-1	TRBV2	CASSGRGNTEAFF	TGTGCCAGCAGTGGGCGGGGAAACACTGAAGCTTTCTTT
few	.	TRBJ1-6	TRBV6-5	CASRLHYNSPLHF	TGTGCCAGCAGACTCCACTATAATTCACCCCTCCACTTT
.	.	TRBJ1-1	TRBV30	CAWSVLGNTEAFF	TGTGCCTGGAGTGTACTAGGAAACACTGAAGCTTTCTTT
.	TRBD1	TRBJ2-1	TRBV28	CASRTGTGDLSYNEQFF	TGTGCCAGCAGGACCGGGACAGGGGACCTCTCCTACAATGAGCAGTTCTTC
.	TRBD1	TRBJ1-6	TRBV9	CASSVGTGGRDSPLHF	TGTGCCAGCAGCGTAGGAACAGGGGGCAGGGATTCACCCCTCCACTTT
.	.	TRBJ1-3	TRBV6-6	CASSYDHRGNTIYF	TGTGCCAGCAGTTACGACCATCGGGGAAACACCATATATTTT
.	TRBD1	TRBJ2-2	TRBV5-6	CASSQFDRDTGELFF	TGTGCCAGCAGCCAATTTGACAGGGACACCGGGGAGCTGTTTTTT
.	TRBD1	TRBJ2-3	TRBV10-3	CAISARGQGGSTDTQYF	TGTGCCATCAGTGCCCGGGGACAGGGAGGGAGCACAGATACGCAGTATTTT
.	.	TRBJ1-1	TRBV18	CASSPQGTVNTEAFF	TGTGCCAGCTCACCACAAGGGACGGTGAACACTGAAGCTTTCTTT
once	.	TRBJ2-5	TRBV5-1	CASTVRDSGGTQYF	TGCGCCAGCACCGTAAGGGATTCCGGTGGGACCCAGTACTTC